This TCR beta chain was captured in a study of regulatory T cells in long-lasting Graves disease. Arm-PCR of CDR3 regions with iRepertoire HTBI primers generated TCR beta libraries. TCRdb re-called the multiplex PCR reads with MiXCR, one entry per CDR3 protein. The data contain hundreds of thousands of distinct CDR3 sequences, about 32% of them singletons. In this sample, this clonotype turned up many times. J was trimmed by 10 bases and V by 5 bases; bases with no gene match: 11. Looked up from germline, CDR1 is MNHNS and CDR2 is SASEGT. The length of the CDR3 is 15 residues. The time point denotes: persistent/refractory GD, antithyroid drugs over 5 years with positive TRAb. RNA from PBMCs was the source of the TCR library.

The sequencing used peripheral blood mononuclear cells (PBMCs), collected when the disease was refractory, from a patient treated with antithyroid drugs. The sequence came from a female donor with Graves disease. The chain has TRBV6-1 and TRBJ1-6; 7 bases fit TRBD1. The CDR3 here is CASSPPATGDSPLHF. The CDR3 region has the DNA TGTGCCAGCAGTCCGCCCGCAACAGGGGACTCACCCCTCCACTTT.